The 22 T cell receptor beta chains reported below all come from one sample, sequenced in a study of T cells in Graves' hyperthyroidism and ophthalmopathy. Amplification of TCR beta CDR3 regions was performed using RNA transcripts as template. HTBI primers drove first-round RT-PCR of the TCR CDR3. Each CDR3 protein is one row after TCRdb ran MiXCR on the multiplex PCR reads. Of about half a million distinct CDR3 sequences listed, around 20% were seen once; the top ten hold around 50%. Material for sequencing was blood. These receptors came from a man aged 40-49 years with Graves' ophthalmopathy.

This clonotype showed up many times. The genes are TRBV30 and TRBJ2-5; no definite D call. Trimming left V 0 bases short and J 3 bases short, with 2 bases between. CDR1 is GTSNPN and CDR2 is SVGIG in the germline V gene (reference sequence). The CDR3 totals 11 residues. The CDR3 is CAWSVKETQYF. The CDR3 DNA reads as TGTGCCTGGAGTGTAAAAGAGACCCAGTACTTC.

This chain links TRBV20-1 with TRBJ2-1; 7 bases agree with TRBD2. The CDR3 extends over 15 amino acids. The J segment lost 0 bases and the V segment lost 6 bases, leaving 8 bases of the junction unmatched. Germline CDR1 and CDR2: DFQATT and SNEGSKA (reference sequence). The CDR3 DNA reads TGCAGTGCCCCCGATCCTAGCGGCTCCTACAATGAGCAGTTCTTC. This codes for CSAPDPSGSYNEQFF.

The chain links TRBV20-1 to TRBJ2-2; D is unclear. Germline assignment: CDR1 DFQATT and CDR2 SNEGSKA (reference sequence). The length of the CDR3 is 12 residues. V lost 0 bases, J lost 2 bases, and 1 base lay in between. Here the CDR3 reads CSARDNTGELFF. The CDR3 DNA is TGCAGTGCTAGAGATAACACCGGGGAGCTGTTTTTT.

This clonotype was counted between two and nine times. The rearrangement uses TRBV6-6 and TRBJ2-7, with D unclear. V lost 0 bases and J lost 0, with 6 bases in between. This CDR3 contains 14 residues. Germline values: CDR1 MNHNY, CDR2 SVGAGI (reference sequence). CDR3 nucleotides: TGTGCCAGCAGTTACTCTCGTTCCTCCTACGAGCAGTACTTC. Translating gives CASSYSRSSYEQYF.

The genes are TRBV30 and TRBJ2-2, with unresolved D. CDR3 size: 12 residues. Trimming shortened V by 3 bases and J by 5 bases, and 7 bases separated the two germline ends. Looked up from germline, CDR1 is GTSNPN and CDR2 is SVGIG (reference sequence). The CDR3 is CAWSSSTGELFF. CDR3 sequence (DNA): TGTGCCTGGAGCTCATCGACCGGGGAGCTGTTTTTT.

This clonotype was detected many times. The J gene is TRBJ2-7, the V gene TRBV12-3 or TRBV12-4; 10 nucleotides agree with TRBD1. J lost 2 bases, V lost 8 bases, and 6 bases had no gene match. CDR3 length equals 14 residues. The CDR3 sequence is CASGGTGEPYEQYF. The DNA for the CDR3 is TGTGCCAGCGGCGGGACAGGGGAACCCTACGAGCAGTACTTC.

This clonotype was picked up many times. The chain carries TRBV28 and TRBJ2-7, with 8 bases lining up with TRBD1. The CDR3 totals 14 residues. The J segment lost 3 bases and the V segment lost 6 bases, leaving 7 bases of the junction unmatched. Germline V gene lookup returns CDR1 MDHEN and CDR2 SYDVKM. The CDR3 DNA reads TGTGCCAGCAGCGCCCCGGACAGGGTCTACGAGCAGTACTTC. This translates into CASSAPDRVYEQYF.

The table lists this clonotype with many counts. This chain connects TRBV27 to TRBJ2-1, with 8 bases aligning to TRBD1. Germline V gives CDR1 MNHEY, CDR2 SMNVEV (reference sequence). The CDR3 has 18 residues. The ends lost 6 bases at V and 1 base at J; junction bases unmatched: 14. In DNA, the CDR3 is TGTGCCAGCAGCCATACACCGTGGCAGGGGGCTTCCTACAATGAGCAGTTCTTC. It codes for CASSHTPWQGASYNEQFF.

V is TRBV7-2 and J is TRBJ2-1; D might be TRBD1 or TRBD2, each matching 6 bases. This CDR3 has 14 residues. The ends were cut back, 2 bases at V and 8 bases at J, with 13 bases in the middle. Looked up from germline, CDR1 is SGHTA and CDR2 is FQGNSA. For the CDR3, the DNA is TGTGCCAGCAGCTTAAATGGGGGCGGGGATGAGCAGTTCTTC. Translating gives CASSLNGGGDEQFF.

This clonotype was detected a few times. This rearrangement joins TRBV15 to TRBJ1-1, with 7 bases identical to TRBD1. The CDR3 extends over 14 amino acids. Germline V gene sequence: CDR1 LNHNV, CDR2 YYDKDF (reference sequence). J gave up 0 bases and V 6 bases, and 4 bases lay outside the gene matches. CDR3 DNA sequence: TGTGCCACCAGTACGGACAGGATGAACACTGAAGCTTTCTTT. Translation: CATSTDRMNTEAFF.

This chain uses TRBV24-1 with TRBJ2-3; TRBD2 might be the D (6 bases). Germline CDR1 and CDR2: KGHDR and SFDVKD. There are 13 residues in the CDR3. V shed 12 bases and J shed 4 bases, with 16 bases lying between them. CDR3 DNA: TGTGCCTCAAGGGACTTCGCCGCAGATACGCAGTATTTT. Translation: CASRDFAADTQYF.

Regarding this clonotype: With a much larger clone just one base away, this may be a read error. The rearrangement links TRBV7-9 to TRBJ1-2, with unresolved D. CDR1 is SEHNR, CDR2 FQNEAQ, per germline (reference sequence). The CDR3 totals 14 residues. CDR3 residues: CASSPRTGPYGCTF. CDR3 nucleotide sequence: TGTGCCAGCAGCCCGAGAACCGGGCCCTATGGCTGCACCTTC.

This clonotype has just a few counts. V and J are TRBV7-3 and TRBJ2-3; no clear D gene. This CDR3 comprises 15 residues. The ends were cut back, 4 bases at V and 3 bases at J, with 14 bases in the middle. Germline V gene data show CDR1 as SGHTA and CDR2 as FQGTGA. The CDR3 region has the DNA TGTGCCAGCAGCTCACCCTCCCCCGGTACAGATACGCAGTATTTT. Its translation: CASSSPSPGTDTQYF.

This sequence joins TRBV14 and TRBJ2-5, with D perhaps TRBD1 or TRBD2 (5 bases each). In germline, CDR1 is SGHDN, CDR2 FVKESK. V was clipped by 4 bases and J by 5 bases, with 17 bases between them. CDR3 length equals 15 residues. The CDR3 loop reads CASSPTGQSAETQYF. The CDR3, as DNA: TGTGCCAGCAGCCCTACGGGGCAATCGGCCGAGACCCAGTACTTC. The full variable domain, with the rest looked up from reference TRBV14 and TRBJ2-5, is EAGVTQFPSHSVIEKGQTVTLRCDPISGHDNLYWYRRVMGKEIKFLLHFVKESKQDESGMPNNRFLAERTGGTYSTLKVQPAELEDSGVYFCASSPTGQSAETQYFGPGTRLLVL.

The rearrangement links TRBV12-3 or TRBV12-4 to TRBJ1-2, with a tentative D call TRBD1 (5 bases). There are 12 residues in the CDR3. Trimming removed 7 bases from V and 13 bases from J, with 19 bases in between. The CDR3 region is CASTQFRGEATF. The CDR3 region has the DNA TGTGCCAGCACCCAGTTTAGAGGGGAGGCCACCTTC.

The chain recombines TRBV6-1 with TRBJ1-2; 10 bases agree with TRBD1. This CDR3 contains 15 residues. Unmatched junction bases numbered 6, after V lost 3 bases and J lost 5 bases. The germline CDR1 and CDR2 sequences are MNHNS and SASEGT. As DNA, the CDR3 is TGTGCCAGCAGTGATCGGGACAGGGGATTGTATGGCTACACCTTC. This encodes CASSDRDRGLYGYTF.

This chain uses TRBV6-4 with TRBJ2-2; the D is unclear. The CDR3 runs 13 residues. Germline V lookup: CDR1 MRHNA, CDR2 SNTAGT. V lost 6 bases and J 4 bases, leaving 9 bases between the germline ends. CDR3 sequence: CASSTSGTGELFF. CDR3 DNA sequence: TGTGCCAGCAGCACATCGGGCACCGGGGAGCTGTTTTTT.

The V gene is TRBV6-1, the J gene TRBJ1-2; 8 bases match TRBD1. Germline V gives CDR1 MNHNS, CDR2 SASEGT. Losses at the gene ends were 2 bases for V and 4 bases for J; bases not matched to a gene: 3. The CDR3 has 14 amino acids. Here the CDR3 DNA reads TGTGCCAGCAGTGAACAGGGGGCAATCTATGGCTACACCTTC. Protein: CASSEQGAIYGYTF.

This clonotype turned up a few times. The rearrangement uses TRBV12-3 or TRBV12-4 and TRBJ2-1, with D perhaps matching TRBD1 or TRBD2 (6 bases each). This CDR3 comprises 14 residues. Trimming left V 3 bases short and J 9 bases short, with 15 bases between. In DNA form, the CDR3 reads TGTGCCAGCAGTTTCCAGCTCGGGGGCGGTGAGCAGTTCTTC. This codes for CASSFQLGGGEQFF.

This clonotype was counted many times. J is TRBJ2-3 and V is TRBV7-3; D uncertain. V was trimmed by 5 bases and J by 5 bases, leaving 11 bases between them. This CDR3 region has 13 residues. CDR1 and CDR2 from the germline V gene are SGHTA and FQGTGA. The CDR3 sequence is CASSAQSRDTQYF. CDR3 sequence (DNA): TGTGCCAGCAGCGCCCAATCAAGAGATACGCAGTATTTT.

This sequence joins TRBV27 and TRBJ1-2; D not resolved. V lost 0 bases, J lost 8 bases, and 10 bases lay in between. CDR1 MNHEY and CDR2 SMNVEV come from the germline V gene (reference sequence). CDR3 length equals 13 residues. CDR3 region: CASSLSPVKGYTF. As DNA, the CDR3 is TGTGCCAGCAGTTTATCGCCGGTAAAGGGCTACACCTTC.

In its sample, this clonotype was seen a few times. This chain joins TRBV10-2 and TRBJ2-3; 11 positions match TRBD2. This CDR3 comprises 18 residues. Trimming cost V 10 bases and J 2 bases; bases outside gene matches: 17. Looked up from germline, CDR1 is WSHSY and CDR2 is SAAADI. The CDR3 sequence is CATEPSSGGTQNTDTQYF. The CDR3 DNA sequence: TGCGCCACCGAGCCCTCTAGCGGGGGGACCCAGAACACAGATACGCAGTATTTT.